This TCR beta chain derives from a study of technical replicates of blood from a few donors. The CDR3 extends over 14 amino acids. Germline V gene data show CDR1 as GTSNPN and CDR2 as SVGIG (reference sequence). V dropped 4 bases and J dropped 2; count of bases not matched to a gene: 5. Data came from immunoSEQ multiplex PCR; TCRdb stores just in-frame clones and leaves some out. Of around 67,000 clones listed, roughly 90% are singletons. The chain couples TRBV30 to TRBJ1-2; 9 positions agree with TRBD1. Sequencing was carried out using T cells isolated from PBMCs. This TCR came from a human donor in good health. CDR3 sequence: CAWKGTGRNYGYTF. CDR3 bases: TGTGCCTGGAAGGGGACAGGGCGGAACTATGGCTACACCTTC.